These 12 T cell receptor beta chains came from one sample sequenced in a study of vaccination and CD4 T cells after COVID-19 (dated 2022 in TCRdb). The sample's treatment or condition label, decoded: approximately 9-day PBMC culture with coronavirus spike peptide pools or control peptides (ViraFEST assay). Library creation used PCR. TCRdb names Illumina iSeq 100 as the instrument used. DNA from cultured CD4+ T cells underwent TCR sequencing with the Oncomine TCR Beta short-read assay at the Johns Hopkins FTIC core. TCRdb itself trimmed the public reads at Q25 with fastp, ran MiXCR and retained productive beta chains. Every CDR3 protein is listed once, alongside the most common genes and DNA of its rows. In this sample the table shows several thousand distinct CDR3 sequences, about 65% of which occur a single time. In total, the top ten clones hold around a fifth of the sample. These receptors have no known antigen.

The specimen sequenced was CD4+ T cells from blood, cultured in vitro. The source of these receptors is a human donor who had recovered from COVID-19.

J is TRBJ2-5 and V is TRBV10-3; 11 bases fit TRBD2. CDR3 length equals 17 residues. Unmatched junction bases numbered 7, after V lost 1 base and J lost 3 bases. Germline values: CDR1 ENHRY, CDR2 SYGVKD. The CDR3 loop is CAISELAGGGWKETQYF. DNA of the CDR3: TGTGCCATCAGTGAGTTAGCGGGAGGGGGCTGGAAAGAGACCCAGTACTTC.

The chain links TRBV5-1 to TRBJ2-3, with 9 bases lining up with TRBD1. CDR1 and CDR2 (germline): SGHRS, YFSETQ. V lost 0 bases and J lost 5; bases outside the gene matches: 1. The CDR3 has 14 residues. The CDR3 bases are TGCGCCAGCAGCTTGGGACAGGGGGAAGATACGCAGTATTTT. Protein sequence: CASSLGQGEDTQYF.

This sequence joins TRBV20-1 and TRBJ1-3, with TRBD1 identical over 9 bases. In germline, CDR1 is DFQATT, CDR2 SNEGSKA (reference sequence). The CDR3 consists of 14 residues. Trimming at V came to 3 bases and at J to 2 bases, leaving 2 bases not matched to a gene. In DNA, the CDR3 is TGCAGTGCTAGGGACAGGGGAGCTGGAAACACCATATATTTT. Translation: CSARDRGAGNTIYF.

This chain links TRBV5-4 with TRBJ1-6, with 8 bases lining up with TRBD1. The CDR3 runs to 16 residues. Germline values: CDR1 SGHNT, CDR2 YYREEE (reference sequence). The trim removed 0 bases at V and 9 bases at J, leaving 8 bases unmatched. DNA for the CDR3: TGTGCCAGCAGCTTGGTTGGTACAGGGGGTAGTTCACCCCTCCACTTT. Amino acid sequence: CASSLVGTGGSSPLHF.

CDR3 region: CASSSPWDTNEKLFF. The CDR3 DNA is TGTGCCAGCAGCTCCCCTTGGGACACTAATGAAAAACTGTTTTTT. The chain joins TRBV7-8 to TRBJ1-4; a weak D match, TRBD1 (5 bases). Trimming took 4 bases from V and 2 from J, leaving 11 bases between them. CDR3 size: 15 residues. The germline gives CDR1 SGHVS, CDR2 FQNEAQ.

This chain joins TRBV24-1 and TRBJ1-3; no clear D. Germline V gives CDR1 KGHDR, CDR2 SFDVKD. The V gene lost 9 bases and the J gene lost 4 bases, with 15 bases spanning the gap. The length of the CDR3 is 14 residues. CDR3 coding DNA: TGTGCCACCTATGGGGTCCGGTCCGGAAACACCATATATTTT. This translates into CATYGVRSGNTIYF.

The genes are TRBV7-2 and TRBJ1-5; TRBD1 aligns across 11 bases. Germline CDR1 and CDR2: SGHTA and FQGNSA. With V trimmed by 1 base and J by 6 bases, 14 bases remained unmatched. This CDR3 has 19 residues. Written as DNA, the CDR3 is TGTGCCAGCAGCTTAGGGATTTCCGGGACAGGGGGAGGAGGTCAGCCCCAGCATTTT. Amino acids: CASSLGISGTGGGGQPQHF. The full variable domain, in which reference TRBV7-2 and TRBJ1-5 provide the parts outside the CDR3, is GAGVSQSPSNKVTEKGKDVELRCDPISGHTALYWYRQSLGQGLEFLIYFQGNSAPDKSGLPSDRFSAERTGGSVSTLTIQRTQQEDSAVYLCASSLGISGTGGGGQPQHFGDGTRLSIL.

V and J are TRBV2 and TRBJ2-3, with 12 bases fitting TRBD2. The CDR3 extends over 16 amino acids. J was trimmed by 5 bases and V by 6 bases; bases with no gene match: 9. Germline CDR1 reads SNHLY; CDR2 reads FYNNEI. The CDR3 DNA reads as TGTGCCAGCAGGGAACTAGCGGGGGGTGAAATAGATACGCAGTATTTT. It encodes CASRELAGGEIDTQYF.

Only one count was recorded for this clonotype. The V and J genes are TRBV7-2 and TRBJ1-1; D is ambiguous. Germline CDR1 SGHTA, CDR2 FQGNSA. Trimming removed 1 base at V and 7 bases at J, with 10 bases between. The CDR3 extends over 13 amino acids. In nucleotides, the CDR3 is TGTGCCAGCAGCTTAGGACCTGCTTTTGAAGCTTTCTTT. It encodes CASSLGPAFEAFF.

This clonotype was seen only a few times. The rearrangement links TRBV20-1 to TRBJ1-2, with unresolved D. This CDR3 is 11 amino acids long. Germline CDR1 is DFQATT and CDR2 is SNEGSKA (reference sequence). Trimming pared 7 bases from V and 4 bases from J, leaving 10 bases between. In DNA, the CDR3 is TGCAGTGGAGGGTCTAGCTATGGCTACACCTTC. Protein product: CSGGSSYGYTF.

This chain links TRBV12-3 or TRBV12-4 with TRBJ1-1, with D maybe TRBD1 (6 bases). This CDR3 comprises 15 residues. V was trimmed by 6 bases and J by 0 bases, leaving 14 bases between them. The CDR3 loop is CASSPTGFMNTEAFF. DNA of the CDR3: TGTGCCAGCAGCCCTACAGGGTTTATGAACACTGAAGCTTTCTTT.

This chain joins TRBV24-1 and TRBJ2-2, with 10 bases lining up with TRBD1. The germline gives CDR1 KGHDR, CDR2 SFDVKD. With V trimmed by 4 bases and J by 5 bases, 6 bases remained unmatched. The CDR3 has 16 amino acids. In DNA, the CDR3 is TGTGCCACCAGTGACCCCGACAGGGGGCGAACCGGGGAGCTGTTTTTT. This gives the protein CATSDPDRGRTGELFF.